This T cell receptor (beta chain) was found in a study of cytomegalovirus exposure and HLA in healthy donors. Study as a whole: In a later analysis, it was reported that the approximately 110 validation repertoires had been produced on the same platform as the roughly 700 repertoires belonging to the first cohort.

A note on this clone: Its antigen is not known.

Using immunoSEQ multiplex PCR, the repertoire was profiled, and TCRdb retains in-frame clones only, with some absent. The sample has around 150,000 clones; about nine tenths are singletons. The study drew the donors from its approximately 110-subject validation cohort, separate from the approximately 700-subject first cohort. Points from the study as a whole: It was 150 to 200 TCR beta chains that were listed as cytomegalovirus-associated. According to reports, the classifier identified cytomegalovirus status with high specificity and sensitivity.

This TCR was sampled from a woman aged 18-29 years in good health and CMV-seropositive. Sequences were obtained from PBMCs.

In DNA, the CDR3 is TGCAGCGTTAACACAGGGATGGGAAGCGGCTACACCTTC. Amino acids: CSVNTGMGSGYTF. The chain recombines TRBV29-1 with TRBJ1-2; tentatively, D is TRBD1 (6 bases). CDR1 is SQVTM and CDR2 is ANQGSEA in the germline V gene. CDR3 length: 13 amino acids. V shed 5 bases and J shed 8 bases, with 18 bases lying between them.